Presented here are 4 T cell receptor beta chains from one specimen sequenced in a study of T cell responses to AZD1222 COVID-19 vaccine. The protocol was immunoSEQ multiplex PCR, while the TCRdb copy is restricted to in-frame clones and leaves out a portion. The table has about 110,000 clones, approximately 89% seen once. The sequences come from peripheral blood, collected on day 0 of MenACWY control vaccination. The receptors come from an adult in good health.

The rearrangement joins TRBV3-1 (or the pseudogene TRBV3-2) to TRBJ2-7, with D possibly being TRBD1 (6 bases). The CDR3 covers 15 residues. V was pared by 6 bases and J by 2 bases, with 17 bases between. Germline values: CDR1 LGHDT, CDR2 YNNKEL (reference sequence). In DNA, the CDR3 is TGTGCCAGCAGGCGGACAGCGTTGGATACCTACGAGCAGTACTTC. Translating it yields CASRRTALDTYEQYF.

The chain combines TRBV12-3 or TRBV12-4 with TRBJ1-1; D is uncertain. The CDR3 contains 13 residues. Trimming removed 3 bases at V and 11 bases at J, with 16 bases between. The CDR3 spells CASSFIGSRQAFF. The CDR3 DNA reads TGTGCCAGCAGTTTTATCGGTTCGCGGCAGGCTTTCTTT.

Comments on this clone: This sample includes further DNA sequences coding for the same CDR3. This chain links TRBV27 with TRBJ2-7; TRBD1 matches at 9 bases. The V segment lost 3 bases and the J segment 1 base; nucleotides outside the gene matches: 1. The length of the CDR3 is 14 residues. In germline, CDR1 is MNHEY, CDR2 SMNVEV (reference sequence). In nucleotides, the CDR3 is TGTGCCAGCAGTTTGGGGACAGGGTCCTACGAGCAGTACTTC. Protein product: CASSLGTGSYEQYF.

The chain has TRBV3-1 (or the pseudogene TRBV3-2) and TRBJ1-2; TRBD1 aligns across 10 bases. V dropped 4 bases and J dropped 4; count of bases not matched to a gene: 9. CDR3 size: 16 residues. Germline CDR1 and CDR2: LGHDT and YNNKEL (reference sequence). The DNA of the CDR3 is TGTGCCAGCAGCCCACAACCGGGACAGGGGTTCTATGGCTACACCTTC. Protein sequence: CASSPQPGQGFYGYTF.